Listed below are T cell receptor beta chains from one sample, sequenced in a study of OX40 agonist ivuxolimab in advanced cancers. Profiling relied on immunoSEQ multiplex PCR, and the TCRdb table lists in-frame clones only, not all of them. The profile shows 25,000 or so clones, around four fifths of them singletons. Source: CD4+ or CD8+ T cells sorted from blood, taken in a trial of the OX40 agonist ivuxolimab. These receptor sequences come from an adult with an advanced solid tumor such as melanoma, head and neck, liver or kidney cancer. Both conserved end residues are part of each CDR3. The order of the fields is D gene, J gene, clone size, V gene, CDR3 DNA, CDR3 protein. A D gene is named only where the DNA matches it firmly. Clone size is not always given. Where it is, it says once, few, many or a class for expanded clones.

D: -
J: TRBJ1-4
size: few
V: TRBV7-2
DNA: TGTGCCAGCAGCTTCTGGGCCAACCTTAAACATGAAAAACTGTTTTTT
CDR3: CASSFWANLKHEKLFF

D: -
J: TRBJ2-7
size: -
V: TRBV10-2
DNA: TGCGCCAGCAGTATCGGGGGTCCGCGTGGCGAGCAGTACTTC
CDR3: CASSIGGPRGEQYF

D: -
J: TRBJ2-1
size: once
V: TRBV2
DNA: TGTGCCAGCAGGCCGGGGTACAGGGACAATGAGCAGTTCTTC
CDR3: CASRPGYRDNEQFF

D: -
J: TRBJ2-2
size: -
V: TRBV13
DNA: TGTGCCAGCAGCCCCGGGGGCCACGTGGCGAACACCGGGGAGCTGTTTTTT
CDR3: CASSPGGHVANTGELFF

D: -
J: TRBJ1-1
size: -
V: TRBV7-9
DNA: TGTGCCAGCAGACGGAACACTGAAGCTTTCTTT
CDR3: CASRRNTEAFF

D: -
J: TRBJ1-1
size: -
V: TRBV9
DNA: TGTGCCAGCAGCGGTGGAGGAGAGAACACTGAAGCTTTCTTT
CDR3: CASSGGGENTEAFF

D: TRBD1
J: TRBJ2-3
size: few
V: TRBV6-5
DNA: TGTGCCAGCAGTTACTCTGGACAGGACTCAGATACGCAGTATTTT
CDR3: CASSYSGQDSDTQYF

D: -
J: TRBJ2-3
size: -
V: TRBV4-1
DNA: TGCGCCAGCAGCCAGGGGCTGACAGATACGCAGTATTTT
CDR3: CASSQGLTDTQYF

D: -
J: TRBJ2-7
size: -
V: TRBV11-2
DNA: TGTGCCAGCAGCTTCCTTGCCGGCTACGAGCAGTACTTC
CDR3: CASSFLAGYEQYF

D: TRBD1
J: TRBJ1-6
size: -
V: TRBV7-2
DNA: TGTGCCAGCAGCTCAACGGACAGGGGGAATTCACCCCTCCACTTT
CDR3: CASSSTDRGNSPLHF

D: TRBD1
J: TRBJ1-6
size: medium-sized
V: TRBV5-4
DNA: TGTGCCACCGGACAGGGGGCAAATTCACCCCTCCACTTT
CDR3: CATGQGANSPLHF

D: -
J: TRBJ2-2
size: -
V: TRBV14
DNA: TGTGCCAGCAGCCAAGCCAGCTACGGGGAGCTGTTTTTT
CDR3: CASSQASYGELFF

D: -
J: TRBJ1-6
size: -
V: TRBV6-9
DNA: TGTGCCAGCAGGGGCGGGACCGAAAATTCACCCCTCCACTTT
CDR3: CASRGGTENSPLHF

D: TRBD1
J: TRBJ2-5
size: once
V: TRBV7-9
DNA: TGTGCCAGCAGCTCACCGACAGGGGAAGGGGAGACCCAGTACTTC
CDR3: CASSSPTGEGETQYF

D: TRBD1
J: TRBJ1-2
size: -
V: TRBV29-1
DNA: TGCAGCGTTGAAGGGACCTCAGGACAGGGGAGGTATGGCTACACCTTC
CDR3: CSVEGTSGQGRYGYTF

D: -
J: TRBJ1-6
size: -
V: TRBV9
DNA: TGTGCCAGCAGCGCCTTCGGGACCCCAGGCTCCTATAATTCACCCCTCCACTTT
CDR3: CASSAFGTPGSYNSPLHF

D: -
J: TRBJ1-3
size: -
V: TRBV6-5
DNA: TGTGCCAGCAGTTACACGGTCTCTGGAAACACCATATATTTT
CDR3: CASSYTVSGNTIYF

D: -
J: TRBJ1-1
size: -
V: TRBV27
DNA: TGTGCCAGCAGTTTGGGTATGAACACTGAAGCTTTCTTT
CDR3: CASSLGMNTEAFF

D: TRBD1
J: TRBJ2-7
size: -
V: TRBV27
DNA: TGTGCCAGCAGTGGACAGGGCTCCGAGCAGTACTTC
CDR3: CASSGQGSEQYF

D: -
J: TRBJ1-5
size: -
V: TRBV7-9
DNA: TGTGCCAGCAGCTTAGTCGCAGGAGATCAGCCCCAGCATTTT
CDR3: CASSLVAGDQPQHF

D: -
J: TRBJ1-6
size: -
V: TRBV9
DNA: TGTGCCAGCAGCGTAGGGGGTGCCTATAATTCACCCCTCCACTTT
CDR3: CASSVGGAYNSPLHF

D: -
J: TRBJ2-1
size: once
V: TRBV11-2
DNA: TGTGCCAGCAGCTTAGCTGGGTGGAATGAGCAGTTCTTC
CDR3: CASSLAGWNEQFF

D: TRBD1
J: TRBJ2-7
size: -
V: TRBV5-1
DNA: TGCGCCAGCAGCTTGGCCGGGACAGGGGGCACCCCCTCCTACGAGCAGTACTTC
CDR3: CASSLAGTGGTPSYEQYF

D: -
J: TRBJ2-7
size: -
V: TRBV5-8
DNA: TGTGCCAGCAGCTTTGGGACCCACTCCTACGAGCAGTACTTC
CDR3: CASSFGTHSYEQYF

D: -
J: TRBJ1-1
size: few
V: TRBV30
DNA: TGTGCCTGGAGCCCCCACTCGAACACTGAAGCTTTCTTT
CDR3: CAWSPHSNTEAFF

D: TRBD1
J: TRBJ2-7
size: -
V: TRBV7-8
DNA: TGTGCCAGCAGCCCCGCACCAGGGGGCTACGAGCAGTACTTC
CDR3: CASSPAPGGYEQYF

D: TRBD1
J: TRBJ2-7
size: -
V: TRBV7-9
DNA: TGTGCCAGCAGCGGGGGACAGGTTCTCGGCGAGCAGTACTTC
CDR3: CASSGGQVLGEQYF

D: -
J: TRBJ2-7
size: -
V: TRBV27
DNA: TGTGCCAGCAGCCTCGCGCCGGGACGGCCGAGGGAGCAGTACTTC
CDR3: CASSLAPGRPREQYF

D: -
J: TRBJ2-1
size: -
V: TRBV4-1
DNA: TGCGCCAGCAGCCAAGCCTTAGGGTACAATGAGCAGTTCTTC
CDR3: CASSQALGYNEQFF

D: -
J: TRBJ1-2
size: few
V: TRBV11-2
DNA: TGTGCCAGCAGCTTAGGGACACCATATGGCTACACCTTC
CDR3: CASSLGTPYGYTF

D: -
J: TRBJ1-3
size: -
V: TRBV7-8
DNA: TGTGCCAGCAGCTTAACGATCCGGACGGCTCAGACTGGAAACACCATATATTTT
CDR3: CASSLTIRTAQTGNTIYF

D: TRBD1
J: TRBJ1-1
size: -
V: TRBV6-5
DNA: TGTGCCAGCAGTTACTCGGACAGGGGTGGCACTGAAGCTTTCTTT
CDR3: CASSYSDRGGTEAFF

D: -
J: TRBJ1-1
size: -
V: TRBV6-5
DNA: TGTGCCAGCAGTTACAGTGGGAGGACAAAGAACACTGAAGCTTTCTTT
CDR3: CASSYSGRTKNTEAFF

D: TRBD1
J: TRBJ2-1
size: few
V: TRBV6-1
DNA: TGTGCCAGCAGTGGTGTAATCGGACAGGGGGCATATGAGCAGTTCTTC
CDR3: CASSGVIGQGAYEQFF

D: TRBD1
J: TRBJ1-2
size: -
V: TRBV2
DNA: TGTGCCAGCATGATACAGGGGTTGGACTATGGCTACACCTTC
CDR3: CASMIQGLDYGYTF

D: TRBD2
J: TRBJ2-7
size: -
V: TRBV10-1
DNA: TGCGCCAGCAAGCCACTAGCGGAGCAGTACTTC
CDR3: CASKPLAEQYF

D: -
J: TRBJ2-1
size: -
V: TRBV11-2
DNA: TGTGCCAGCAGCTTATTCTGGAGCTCCTACAATGAGCAGTTCTTC
CDR3: CASSLFWSSYNEQFF

D: -
J: TRBJ1-4
size: -
V: TRBV6-1
DNA: TGTGCCAGCAGGGACAGAGCGAATGAAAAACTGTTTTTT
CDR3: CASRDRANEKLFF

D: -
J: TRBJ1-5
size: -
V: TRBV6-5
DNA: TGTGCCAGCGGGGTAGGGCAGCCCCAGCATTTT
CDR3: CASGVGQPQHF

D: -
J: TRBJ1-1
size: -
V: TRBV6-1
DNA: TGTGCCAGCAGCCCTCTCGGAGGGAACACTGAAGCTTTCTTT
CDR3: CASSPLGGNTEAFF

D: -
J: TRBJ2-5
size: few
V: TRBV6-5
DNA: TGTGCCAGCAGTTCTCGATTGACAGGACTCCAAGAGACCCAGTACTTC
CDR3: CASSSRLTGLQETQYF

D: TRBD1
J: TRBJ2-1
size: -
V: TRBV7-9
DNA: TGTGCCAGCAGCTTAGCCAACAGGGGCGATGAGCAGTTCTTC
CDR3: CASSLANRGDEQFF

D: -
J: TRBJ1-3
size: -
V: TRBV27
DNA: TGTGCCAGCAGTTTATCGTGGTCTGGAAACACCATATATTTT
CDR3: CASSLSWSGNTIYF

D: -
J: TRBJ1-2
size: few
V: TRBV4-3
DNA: TGCGCCAGCAGCCAAGATAGACTGACAGGCATCTACACCTTC
CDR3: CASSQDRLTGIYTF

D: TRBD1
J: TRBJ2-7
size: -
V: TRBV6-5
DNA: TGTGCCAGCAACGGGGCTTCCGGGACAGGGGCCGAGCAGTACTTC
CDR3: CASNGASGTGAEQYF

D: -
J: TRBJ1-1
size: -
V: TRBV6-6
DNA: TGTGCCAGCACCCCGGGAGGCTTCACTGAAGCTTTCTTT
CDR3: CASTPGGFTEAFF

D: -
J: TRBJ2-7
size: -
V: TRBV4-1
DNA: TGCGCCAGCAGCCAAGAAGAGAGCACCGGCTACGAGCAGTACTTC
CDR3: CASSQEESTGYEQYF

D: TRBD1
J: TRBJ2-6
size: once
V: TRBV9
DNA: TGTGCCAGCAGCGTAGCAGGACAGGCTTTATCTGGGGCCAACGTCCTGACTTTC
CDR3: CASSVAGQALSGANVLTF

D: -
J: TRBJ1-2
size: few
V: TRBV6-6
DNA: TGTGCCAGCAGACCAAATAACTATGGCTACACCTTC
CDR3: CASRPNNYGYTF

D: -
J: TRBJ2-7
size: -
V: TRBV5-1
DNA: TGCGCCAGCAGCGGCGGAAGGGTGGGGTCCTACGAGCAGTACTTC
CDR3: CASSGGRVGSYEQYF

D: -
J: TRBJ2-1
size: -
V: TRBV5-5
DNA: TGTGCCAGCAGCTTGCAATACAATGAGCAGTTCTTC
CDR3: CASSLQYNEQFF

D: -
J: TRBJ2-1
size: -
V: TRBV19
DNA: TGTGCCAGTAGTATAGGGATAGGGGTCGATGAGCAGTTCTTC
CDR3: CASSIGIGVDEQFF

D: -
J: TRBJ1-1
size: -
V: TRBV27
DNA: TGTGCCAGCAGTTTATCGGAAGGGGCTGAAGCTCTCTTT
CDR3: CASSLSEGAEALF